A selection of T cell receptor beta chains follows, all from one sample in a study of beta chain features in type 1 diabetes. Measured with immunoSEQ multiplex PCR; TCRdb has only the in-frame clones, and not every one. The sample holds more than 300,000 clones; around an eighth are singletons and the top ten take roughly 0.017%. The specimen was naive CD4+ T cells from blood. All receptors come from a man aged 18 to 29 in good health. The CDR3 runs from the conserved cysteine through the conserved F or W. Fields, in order: CDR3 protein, CDR3 DNA, clone size, V gene, D gene, J gene. The D gene is left open where the match is weak. A row's size may be missing; if present it is once, few, many or a size class.

CDR3aa: CASSFNTGYNEQFF; CDR3nt: TGTGCCAGCAGCTTTAACACAGGGTACAATGAGCAGTTCTTC; abundance: -; v_gene: TRBV5-6; d_gene: -; j_gene: TRBJ2-1
CDR3aa: CASSWTEAYEQYF; CDR3nt: TGTGCCAGCTCATGGACAGAGGCCTACGAGCAGTACTTC; abundance: -; v_gene: TRBV18; d_gene: -; j_gene: TRBJ2-7
CDR3aa: CAGGGGNQPQHF; CDR3nt: TGTGCCGGGGGAGGGGGCAATCAGCCCCAGCATTTT; abundance: -; v_gene: TRBV30; d_gene: -; j_gene: TRBJ1-5
CDR3aa: CASSQRTGGGTEAFF; CDR3nt: TGTGCCAGCAGCCAACGGACAGGGGGTGGCACTGAAGCTTTCTTT; abundance: -; v_gene: TRBV5-4; d_gene: TRBD1; j_gene: TRBJ1-1
CDR3aa: CASSFWGRASYNEQFF; CDR3nt: TGTGCCAGCAGTTTTTGGGGGAGGGCGTCCTACAATGAGCAGTTCTTC; abundance: few; v_gene: TRBV28; d_gene: TRBD2; j_gene: TRBJ2-1
CDR3aa: CASSLQGGTEAFF; CDR3nt: TGTGCCAGCAGTTTACAGGGGGGCACTGAAGCTTTCTTT; abundance: -; v_gene: TRBV6-5; d_gene: TRBD1; j_gene: TRBJ1-1
CDR3aa: CASSLRDNQPQHF; CDR3nt: TGTGCCAGCAGCTTGAGGGACAATCAGCCCCAGCATTTT; abundance: -; v_gene: TRBV7-2; d_gene: -; j_gene: TRBJ1-5
CDR3aa: CASRQLAASYNEQFF; CDR3nt: TGTGCCAGCAGACAACTAGCGGCTTCCTACAATGAGCAGTTCTTC; abundance: -; v_gene: TRBV6-5; d_gene: TRBD2; j_gene: TRBJ2-1
CDR3aa: CASSSGQGAFEQFF; CDR3nt: TGTGCCAGCAGTTCCGGACAGGGGGCATTCGAGCAGTTCTTC; abundance: few; v_gene: TRBV28; d_gene: TRBD1; j_gene: TRBJ2-1
CDR3aa: CASSLYYEQYF; CDR3nt: TGTGCCAGCAGTCTCTACTACGAGCAGTACTTC; abundance: few; v_gene: TRBV28; d_gene: -; j_gene: TRBJ2-7
CDR3aa: CASSPRRASGTEAFF; CDR3nt: TGTGCCAGCAGCCCCCGCAGGGCGAGTGGCACTGAAGCTTTCTTT; abundance: -; v_gene: TRBV7-3; d_gene: -; j_gene: TRBJ1-1
CDR3aa: CASSGRDRGRINEKLFF; CDR3nt: TGTGCCAGCAGCGGACGGGACAGGGGGCGTATTAATGAAAAACTGTTTTTT; abundance: -; v_gene: TRBV25-1; d_gene: TRBD1; j_gene: TRBJ1-4